The clone carrying this T cell receptor beta chain was picked up a small number of times. Its cognate antigen is unknown. Trimming pared 5 bases from V and 0 bases from J, leaving 11 bases between. The CDR3 contains 15 residues. Germline CDR1 is SEHNR and CDR2 is FQNEAQ (reference sequence). The entry originates in a study of T cell repertoires in cytomegalovirus infection. TCRdb reprocessed the reads via MiXCR and lists one record per CDR3 protein. The sample has around 71,000 distinct CDR3 sequences, 20% to 25% seen once. Study-level points and caveats: Dominating the ex vivo response were TCR beta clonotypes that were CMV-specific and HLA-C-restricted.

The chain has TRBV7-9 and TRBJ2-4; D possibly corresponds to TRBD2 (6 bases). The sample in question was CD8+ T cells from cultured PBMCs, obtained from culture after CMV antigen stimulation. This TCR was recovered from a human donor in good health (CMV status not recorded). Some clones in this sample may be carry-over from other donors' samples. The chain's CDR3 is CASSAAGRAKNIQYF. The CDR3 nucleotides read TGTGCCAGCAGCGCAGCCGGGAGAGCCAAAAACATTCAGTACTTC.